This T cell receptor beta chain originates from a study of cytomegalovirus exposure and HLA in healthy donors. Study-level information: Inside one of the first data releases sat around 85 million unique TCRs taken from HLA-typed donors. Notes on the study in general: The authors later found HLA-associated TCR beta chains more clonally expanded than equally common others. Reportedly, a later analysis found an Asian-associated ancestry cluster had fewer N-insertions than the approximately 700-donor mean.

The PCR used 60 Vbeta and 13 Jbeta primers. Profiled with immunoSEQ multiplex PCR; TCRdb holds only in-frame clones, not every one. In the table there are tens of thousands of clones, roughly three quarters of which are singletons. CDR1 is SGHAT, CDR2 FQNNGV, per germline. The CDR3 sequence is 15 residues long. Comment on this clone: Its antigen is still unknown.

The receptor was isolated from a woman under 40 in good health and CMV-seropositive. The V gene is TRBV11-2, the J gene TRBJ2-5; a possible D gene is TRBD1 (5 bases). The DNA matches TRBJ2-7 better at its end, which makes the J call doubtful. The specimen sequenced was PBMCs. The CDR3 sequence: CASSSPRAFSYEQYF. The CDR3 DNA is TGTGCCAGCAGCTCACCCAGGGCTTTCTCCTACGAGCAGTACTTC.